Listed below are T cell receptor beta chains from one sample, sequenced in a study of shared clonotypes between healthy human individuals. TCRdb keeps only in-frame clones here, not all; method: immunoSEQ multiplex PCR. Seen here are 2,500,000 or so clones, over 85% observed once, and the top ten hold over 0.12%. The sequencing sample was made of naive CD4+ T cells sorted from blood. These receptors were obtained from a man younger than 30 in good health. CDR3s include the opening cysteine and the closing phenylalanine or tryptophan.

v_call cdr3_aa
TRBV5-8 CASPGAKEGKRDQPQHF
TRBV5-1 CASSLGGGPSNYEQYF
TRBV19 CASSNQGETQYF
TRBV2 CASSGQGAYEQYF
TRBV10-2 CASRDRGEKLFF
TRBV6-1 CASSLQENTGELFF
TRBV28 CASRATGHTNYGYTF
TRBV5-1 CASSKTSGGEFYNEQFF
TRBV6-1 CASSDLAGVGDTQYF
TRBV25-1 CASSATGTYEQYF
TRBV5-1 CASSLGTLPETQYF
TRBV15 CATSLPSVAEAFF
TRBV10-3 CAIRVAGQETQYF
TRBV27 CASSLQPTSGIYEQYF
TRBV5-3 CARSRGPTGGTNEKLFF
TRBV7-2 CASSHEGRTDTQYF
TRBV27 CASSSITEDTQYF
TRBV7-2 CASSSRTGSGYEQYF
TRBV6-5 CASSRDRNSPLHF
TRBV18 CASSSYTDTEAFF
TRBV27 CASSSPSRDSSYEQYF
TRBV5-1 CASSLGSSGGRYNEQFF
TRBV28 CASSLITQNGYTF
TRBV28 CASSLLKDRSAFF
TRBV5-1 CASSSGETANTEAFF
TRBV9 CASSVVGVYTGELFF
TRBV11-3 CASSLGRGTFDGYTF
TRBV29-1 CSVEGGLNYNEQFF
TRBV6-5 CASSYSSVPGNTIYF
TRBV2 CASSAAGEHYGYTF
TRBV5-5 CASSLSDQGPQYF
TRBV7-9 CASIGTGTTGELFF
TRBV9 CASSLTGTGAYEEAFF
TRBV18 CASSPSAPGQPQHF
TRBV14 CASSLNPWDSSYEQYF
TRBV7-2 CASSPWAAWGTEAFF
TRBV2 CASNPGTGSVASPF
TRBV29-1 CIGGSATDTQYF
TRBV10-3 CAISSGRLQETQYF
TRBV6-5 CASSSGTGRTGELFF
TRBV6-1 CASSQQGVYTF
TRBV5-1 CASSLEYRETQYF
TRBV19 CASSSRTGEAFF